A single sample gave rise to the 16 T cell receptor beta chains below, sequenced in a study of blood T cells in healthy people across ages. Primed by a sample-barcoded 5' primer and a J-beta primer mix, a second PCR proceeded for 7 to 11 cycles. MiXCR, run by TCRdb on the 5' RACE reads, gives a single entry per CDR3 protein. The sample records approximately 780,000 distinct CDR3 sequences, roughly 26% being singletons. This sample also appeared in a second study, on T cells of mothers and their children.

Material: blood. The receptors here all came from a boy aged 10-17 years in good health.

The rearrangement uses TRBV5-1 and TRBJ1-1; TRBD1 matches at 8 bases. V shed 4 bases, J shed 6 bases, and the junction held 8 bases outside the gene matches. This CDR3 has 14 residues. Germline CDR1 is SGHRS and CDR2 is YFSETQ. The CDR3: CASSLEQGAAEAFF. CDR3 DNA: TGCGCCAGCAGCCTTGAGCAGGGGGCCGCTGAAGCTTTCTTT. Together with reference TRBV5-1 and TRBJ1-1, the CDR3 gives the full variable domain: KAGVTQTPRYLIKTRGQQVTLSCSPISGHRSVSWYQQTPGQGLQFLFEYFSETQRNKGNFPGRFSGRQFSNSRSEMNVSTLELGDSALYLCASSLEQGAAEAFFGQGTRLTVV.

This clonotype was seen a few times. This sequence joins TRBV13 and TRBJ1-2; the match to TRBD1 covers 7 bases. Losses at the gene ends were 5 bases for V and 4 bases for J; bases not matched to a gene: 7. This CDR3 contains 14 residues. The germline V gene encodes CDR1 PRHDT and CDR2 FYEKMQ (reference sequence). The CDR3 DNA follows: TGTGCCAGCAGCGGTCGGGGACAGACCTATGGCTACACCTTC. It specifies CASSGRGQTYGYTF.

This clonotype was counted a few times. CDR3 residues: CASSNVGVETQYF. The CDR3 nucleotides are TGTGCCAGCAGCAACGTTGGGGTGGAGACCCAGTACTTC. The V call is TRBV5-8, the J call TRBJ2-5; no definite D call. The CDR3 spans 13 residues. Germline loops: CDR1 SGHTS, CDR2 YDEGEE. Between the trimmed V and J ends, which lost 4 bases and 5 bases, there was a span of 12 bases. The variable domain in full, completed from reference TRBV5-8 and TRBJ2-5, reads EAGVTQSPTHLIKTRGQQATLRCSPISGHTSVYWYQQALGLGLQFLLWYDEGEERNRGNFPPRFSGRQFPNYSSELNVNALELEDSALYLCASSNVGVETQYFGPGTRLLVL.

This clonotype was found a few times. The chain is built from TRBV11-2 and TRBJ2-5; 7 nucleotides match TRBD1. The CDR3 spans 13 residues. Germline assignment: CDR1 SGHAT and CDR2 FQNNGV. V shed 5 bases and J 13 bases; nucleotides not matched to a gene: 13. The chain's CDR3 is CASSLGTVLRRYF. In DNA form, the CDR3 reads TGTGCCAGCAGCCTAGGGACAGTCCTACGACGGTACTTC. Looking up the rest from reference TRBV11-2 and TRBJ2-5 gives the full variable domain: EAGVAQSPRYKIIEKRQSVAFWCNPISGHATLYWYQQILGQGPKLLIQFQNNGVVDDSQLPKDRFSAERLKGVDSTLKIQPAKLEDSAVYLCASSLGTVLRRYFGPGTRLLVL.

J is TRBJ2-5 and V is TRBV9; perhaps TRBD1 as D (7 bases). V lost 3 bases, J lost 4 bases, and 13 bases lay in between. The CDR3 extends over 14 amino acids. The germline gives CDR1 SGDLS, CDR2 YYNGEE. CDR3 in DNA: TGTGCCAGCAGCGGGAGGGCAGGGGGAGAGACCCAGTACTTC. It specifies CASSGRAGGETQYF.

This clonotype has a handful of counts. The chain links TRBV9 to TRBJ1-1; D is unresolved. Per the germline V gene, CDR1 is SGDLS and CDR2 is YYNGEE. V shed 4 bases and J shed 1 base, with 14 bases lying between them. The CDR3 spans 15 residues. For the CDR3, the DNA is TGTGCCAGCAGCCCCGGAATGGCACCGAACACTGAAGCTTTCTTT. This gives the protein CASSPGMAPNTEAFF.

The J gene is TRBJ1-1, the V gene TRBV6-5; D ambiguous. This CDR3 is 14 amino acids long. The V end lost 7 bases, the J end lost 1 base, and 13 bases lay between the germline ends. From germline, CDR1 is MNHEY and CDR2 SVGAGI. The CDR3 sequence: CASKPLSGNTEAFF. For the CDR3, the DNA is TGTGCCAGCAAGCCCTTGTCTGGGAACACTGAAGCTTTCTTT.

This clonotype turned up a few times. The J gene is TRBJ2-5, the V gene TRBV20-1; 12 positions agree with TRBD2. Germline CDR1 DFQATT, CDR2 SNEGSKA (reference sequence). The CDR3 extends over 13 amino acids. J was trimmed by 7 bases and V by 6 bases; bases with no gene match: 6. The CDR3 protein is CSARTSGAVTQYF. CDR3 DNA: TGCAGTGCAAGGACTAGCGGGGCGGTGACCCAGTACTTC.

The V gene is TRBV3-1, the J gene TRBJ2-5; tentative D call: TRBD2 (6 bases). From germline, CDR1 is LGHDT and CDR2 YNNKEL (reference sequence). V was clipped by 4 bases and J by 2 bases, with 17 bases between them. The length of the CDR3 is 16 residues. This chain's CDR3 is CASSPKGTGRQETQYF. DNA of the CDR3: TGTGCCAGCAGCCCGAAGGGAACGGGGAGGCAAGAGACCCAGTACTTC.

This clonotype appeared many times. J is TRBJ2-2 and V is TRBV5-1; 9 nucleotides line up with TRBD2. V dropped 3 bases and J dropped 4; count of bases not matched to a gene: 7. CDR1 and CDR2 (germline): SGHRS, YFSETQ. The CDR3 consists of 16 residues. This CDR3 is CASSSGGGASTGELFF. CDR3 nucleotides: TGCGCCAGCAGCTCCGGCGGGGGGGCTAGCACCGGGGAGCTGTTTTTT.

This clonotype was counted between two and nine times. The chain couples TRBV5-1 to TRBJ2-5; the D is unclear. The CDR3 length is 13 residues. Looked up from germline, CDR1 is SGHRS and CDR2 is YFSETQ. The V and J ends lost 4 bases and 5 bases respectively, with 12 bases between them. CDR3 coding DNA: TGCGCCAGCAGCCCCTCACTGAGGGAGACCCAGTACTTC. This encodes CASSPSLRETQYF. The entire variable domain, with the rest obtained from reference TRBV5-1 and TRBJ2-5, is as follows: KAGVTQTPRYLIKTRGQQVTLSCSPISGHRSVSWYQQTPGQGLQFLFEYFSETQRNKGNFPGRFSGRQFSNSRSEMNVSTLELGDSALYLCASSPSLRETQYFGPGTRLLVL.

This clonotype has just one count. The gene calls are TRBV12-3 or TRBV12-4 and TRBJ2-5; the D gene is possibly TRBD2 (6 bases). The DNA end lines up better with TRBJ2-7; the J call may be wrong. The CDR3 has 11 amino acids. CDR3 DNA: TGTGCATCGGGAGTCAACTACGAGCAGTACTTC. Amino acid sequence: CASGVNYEQYF.

This clonotype was counted a few times. The chain combines TRBV10-3 with TRBJ2-2; 7 bases match TRBD2. Germline V lookup: CDR1 ENHRY, CDR2 SYGVKD. With 8 bases clipped from V and 1 base from J, the junction kept 1 base outside the gene matches. This CDR3 comprises 13 residues. DNA of the CDR3: TGTGCCATCGGGAGGGTGAACACCGGGGAGCTGTTTTTT. This translates into CAIGRVNTGELFF.

The rearrangement uses TRBV7-9 and TRBJ2-5; 10 bases are shared with TRBD2. V dropped 5 bases and J dropped 2; count of bases not matched to a gene: 11. CDR1 and CDR2 (germline): SEHNR, FQNEAQ (reference sequence). The CDR3 is made up of 17 amino acids. CDR3 sequence: CASSRKLAGDRQETQYF. The CDR3, as DNA: TGTGCCAGCAGCAGGAAGCTAGCGGGGGATAGGCAAGAGACCCAGTACTTC.

This clonotype was seen a handful of times. The rearrangement joins TRBV14 to TRBJ1-2; the match to TRBD1 covers 10 bases. This CDR3 spans 15 amino acids. Germline trimming cut 3 bases from V and 7 bases from J; bases unmatched to any gene: 8. CDR1 is SGHDN and CDR2 is FVKESK in the germline V gene. CDR3 nucleotides: TGTGCCAGCAGCCATGACGGGACAGGGGATCTTGGCTACACCTTC. This translates into CASSHDGTGDLGYTF.

This chain uses TRBV11-2 with TRBJ2-5; the match to TRBD2 covers 7 bases. Looked up from germline, CDR1 is SGHAT and CDR2 is FQNNGV. V lost 5 bases, J lost 3 bases, and 6 bases stayed unmatched. The CDR3 consists of 14 residues. The CDR3 is CASSRGTSEETQYF. CDR3 bases: TGTGCCAGCAGCCGAGGCACTAGCGAAGAGACCCAGTACTTC.